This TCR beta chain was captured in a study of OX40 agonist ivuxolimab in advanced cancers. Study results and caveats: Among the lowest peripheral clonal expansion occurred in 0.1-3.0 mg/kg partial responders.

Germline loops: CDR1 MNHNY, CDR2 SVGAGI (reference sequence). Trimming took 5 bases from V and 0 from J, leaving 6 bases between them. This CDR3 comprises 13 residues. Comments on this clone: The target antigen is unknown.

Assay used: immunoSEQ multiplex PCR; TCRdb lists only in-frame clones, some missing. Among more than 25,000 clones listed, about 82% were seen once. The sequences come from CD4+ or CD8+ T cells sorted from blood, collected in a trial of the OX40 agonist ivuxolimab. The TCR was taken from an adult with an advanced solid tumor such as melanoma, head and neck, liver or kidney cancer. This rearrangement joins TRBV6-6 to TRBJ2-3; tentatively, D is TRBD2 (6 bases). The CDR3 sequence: CASSLASTDTQYF. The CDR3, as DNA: TGTGCCAGCAGTCTAGCGAGCACAGATACGCAGTATTTT.